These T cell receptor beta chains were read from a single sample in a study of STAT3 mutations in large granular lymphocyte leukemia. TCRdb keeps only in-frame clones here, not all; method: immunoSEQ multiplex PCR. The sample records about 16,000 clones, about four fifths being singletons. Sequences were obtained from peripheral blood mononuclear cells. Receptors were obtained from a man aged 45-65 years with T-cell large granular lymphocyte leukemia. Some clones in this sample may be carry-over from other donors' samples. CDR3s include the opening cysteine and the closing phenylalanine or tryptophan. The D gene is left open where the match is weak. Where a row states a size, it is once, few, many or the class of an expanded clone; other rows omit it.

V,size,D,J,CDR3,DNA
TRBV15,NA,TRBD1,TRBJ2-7,CATSRDRGTGFEEQYF,TGTGCCACCAGCAGAGATCGGGGGACAGGATTTGAAGAGCAGTACTTC
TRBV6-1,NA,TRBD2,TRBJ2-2,CARLAGGHLSGELFF,TGTGCCAGACTAGCGGGGGGGCATTTGAGCGGGGAGCTGTTTTTT
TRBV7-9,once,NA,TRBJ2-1,CASSLGPGGDEQFF,TGTGCCAGCAGCCTAGGCCCCGGTGGGGATGAGCAGTTCTTC
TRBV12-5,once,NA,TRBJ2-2,CASGPHAWELFF,TGTGCTAGTGGTCCCCATGCCTGGGAGCTGTTTTTT
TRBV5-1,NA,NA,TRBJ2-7,CASTELGGITGEQYF,TGCGCCAGCACAGAACTTGGCGGGATAACGGGTGAGCAGTACTTC
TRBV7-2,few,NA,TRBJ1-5,CASSLVGNLNQPQHF,TGTGCCAGCAGCTTAGTAGGGAACCTCAATCAGCCCCAGCATTTT
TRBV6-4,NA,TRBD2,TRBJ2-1,CASSALTSGVSEQFF,TGTGCCAGCAGTGCGTTGACTAGCGGGGTTAGTGAGCAGTTCTTC
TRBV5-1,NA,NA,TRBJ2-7,CASSFTRPSEQYF,TGCGCCAGCAGCTTCACTCGTCCGAGCGAGCAGTACTTC
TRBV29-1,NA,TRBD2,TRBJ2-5,CSVGLAGGPETQYF,TGCAGCGTGGGACTAGCGGGAGGGCCAGAGACCCAGTACTTC
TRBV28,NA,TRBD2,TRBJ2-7,CASSFGGTEAYEQYF,TGTGCCAGCAGTTTCGGGGGGACCGAGGCCTACGAGCAGTACTTC
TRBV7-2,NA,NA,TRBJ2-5,CASSALGRWETQYF,TGTGCCAGCAGCGCCCTGGGGAGGTGGGAGACCCAGTACTTC
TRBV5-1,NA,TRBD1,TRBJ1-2,CASSLAAQGTYGYTF,TGCGCCAGCAGCTTGGCTGCACAGGGGACCTATGGCTACACCTTC
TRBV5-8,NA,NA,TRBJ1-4,CASSSGNQFNEKLFF,TGTGCCAGCAGCTCTGGCAACCAGTTCAATGAAAAACTGTTTTTT
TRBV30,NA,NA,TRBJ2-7,CAWSTGSSYEQYF,TGTGCCTGGAGTACAGGGAGCTCCTACGAGCAGTACTTC
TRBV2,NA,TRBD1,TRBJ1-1,CASRPDRVGFVNTEAFF,TGTGCCAGCAGACCTGACAGGGTGGGGTTTGTGAACACTGAAGCTTTCTTT
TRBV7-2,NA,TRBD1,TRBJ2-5,CASSSSNRDRVKTQYF,TGTGCCAGCAGCTCCTCGAACCGGGACAGGGTAAAGACCCAGTACTTC
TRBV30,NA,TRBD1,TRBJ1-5,CAWSDGTGAFQPQHF,TGTGCCTGGAGCGACGGGACAGGGGCATTTCAGCCCCAGCATTTT
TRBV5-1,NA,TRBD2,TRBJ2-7,CASSLVGGRLYEQYF,TGCGCCAGCAGCTTGGTTGGCGGGAGACTCTACGAGCAGTACTTC
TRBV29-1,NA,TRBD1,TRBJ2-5,CSVGGGRDQGLWYF,TGCAGCGTTGGAGGGGGCCGAGACCAGGGCTTGTGGTACTTC
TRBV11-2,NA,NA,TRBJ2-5,CASSAGGETQYF,TGTGCCAGCTCCGCCGGTGGGGAGACCCAGTACTTC
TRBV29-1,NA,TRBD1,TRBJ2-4,CSVEGTEPIQYF,TGCAGCGTCGAGGGGACAGAACCCATTCAGTACTTC
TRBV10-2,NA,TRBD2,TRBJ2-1,CASSPSGGAINEQFF,TGCGCCAGCAGTCCCAGCGGGGGTGCCATCAATGAGCAGTTCTTC
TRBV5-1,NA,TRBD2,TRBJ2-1,CASRDGLADFNEQFF,TGCGCCAGCAGAGACGGACTAGCGGACTTCAATGAGCAGTTCTTC
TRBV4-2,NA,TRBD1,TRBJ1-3,CASSRQGEGNTIYF,TGTGCCAGCAGTCGACAGGGGGAGGGAAACACCATATATTTT
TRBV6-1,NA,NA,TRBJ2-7,CASRRGSYEQYF,TGTGCCAGCAGGAGGGGGAGCTACGAGCAGTACTTC
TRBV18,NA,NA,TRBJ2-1,CASSPGKGGYEQFF,TGTGCCAGCTCACCTGGAAAGGGGGGATATGAGCAGTTCTTC
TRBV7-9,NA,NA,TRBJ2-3,CASSYPETGRTDTQYF,TGTGCCAGCAGCTACCCTGAAACAGGCCGCACAGATACGCAGTATTTT